Presented here are 9 T cell receptor beta chains from one specimen sequenced in a study of cytomegalovirus exposure and HLA in healthy donors. The PCR had 60 Vbeta and 13 Jbeta primers. TCRdb keeps only in-frame clones here, not all; method: immunoSEQ multiplex PCR. This table holds tens of thousands of clones, approximately 68% found once. What was sequenced was PBMCs. These receptors all stem from a woman between 45 and 60 years old in good health and CMV-seropositive.

The rearrangement joins TRBV28 to TRBJ1-4; D gene uncertain. The V gene's germline CDR1 is MDHEN and CDR2 SYDVKM. The CDR3 is made up of 15 amino acids. V gave up 5 bases and J gave up 0 bases, with 10 bases separating them. CDR3 amino acids: CASSLLRATNEKLFF. CDR3 nucleotides: TGTGCCAGCAGTCTGCTGCGTGCAACTAATGAAAAACTGTTTTTT. The complete variable domain, with remaining parts taken from reference TRBV28 and TRBJ1-4, reads DVKVTQSSRYLVKRTGEKVFLECVQDMDHENMFWYRQDPGLGLRLIYFSYDVKMKEKGDIPEGYSVSREKKERFSLILESASTNQTSMYLCASSLLRATNEKLFFGSGTQLSVL.

The chain joins TRBV5-1 to TRBJ1-1; possible D gene TRBD1, 6 bases. CDR1 is SGHRS and CDR2 is YFSETQ in the germline V gene. The CDR3 extends over 14 amino acids. Trimming removed 3 bases at V and 3 bases at J, with 12 bases between. Here the CDR3 DNA reads TGCGCCAGCAGCTCTTCCGGGGGGCACACTGAAGCTTTCTTT. Protein sequence: CASSSSGGHTEAFF.

The genes are TRBV28 and TRBJ2-2; TRBD1 agrees at 8 bases. In germline, CDR1 is MDHEN, CDR2 SYDVKM. This CDR3 contains 16 residues. J gave up 7 bases and V 7 bases, and 14 bases lay outside the gene matches. The CDR3 region is CASTLHPGQDYGELFF. In DNA form, the CDR3 reads TGTGCCAGCACTCTCCACCCGGGACAGGACTACGGGGAGCTGTTTTTT.

The chain has TRBV28 and TRBJ1-2; 7 bases align to TRBD1. CDR1 MDHEN and CDR2 SYDVKM come from the germline V gene. J lost 3 bases, V lost 6 bases, and 10 bases had no gene match. This CDR3 is 15 amino acids long. In DNA form, the CDR3 reads TGTGCCAGCAGCATTACAGGGGTATCATACTATGGCTACACCTTC. It specifies CASSITGVSYYGYTF.

The rearrangement joins TRBV6-1 to TRBJ1-1; 11 bases are a match to TRBD1. The junction had 8 bases not matched to a gene; V was cut back by 7 bases and J by 7 bases. Germline V gene data show CDR1 as MNHNS and CDR2 as SASEGT. There are 14 residues in the CDR3. The CDR3 sequence is CASNQDRGRVEAFF. CDR3 sequence (DNA): TGTGCCAGCAACCAGGACAGGGGGCGTGTTGAAGCTTTCTTT.

This clone was detected only a few times. The genes are TRBV14 and TRBJ2-7; D perhaps matches TRBD1 (6 bases). The germline V and J ends were trimmed by 5 bases and 4 bases, with 12 bases remaining between them. This CDR3 has 13 residues. Germline V lookup: CDR1 SGHDN, CDR2 FVKESK. The CDR3 DNA sequence: TGTGCCAGCAGCACAGGGTTCCGATACGAGCAGTACTTC. The encoded protein is CASSTGFRYEQYF.

The rearrangement links TRBV7-8 to TRBJ1-3, with 7 bases that match TRBD1. There are 13 residues in the CDR3. Germline V CDR1 and CDR2: SGHVS, FQNEAQ. With 5 bases clipped from V and 3 bases from J, the junction kept 1 base outside the gene matches. CDR3 DNA: TGTGCCAGCAGCGACAGGGATGGAAACACCATATATTTT. Translated, it gives CASSDRDGNTIYF.

This sequence joins TRBV30 and TRBJ1-4, with D possibly matching TRBD1 (6 bases). The length of the CDR3 is 13 residues. V was cut by 2 bases and J by 8 bases, with 12 bases left in between. Germline assignment: CDR1 GTSNPN and CDR2 SVGIG (reference sequence). CDR3 region: CAWSIRTGEKLFF. In nucleotides, the CDR3 is TGTGCCTGGAGTATTAGAACAGGGGAAAAACTGTTTTTT. Based on the CDR3 plus reference TRBV30 and TRBJ1-4, the full variable domain is SQTIHQWPATLVQPVGSPLSLECTVEGTSNPNLYWYRQAAGRGLQLLFYSVGIGQISSEVPQNLSASRPQDRQFILSSKKLLLSDSGFYLCAWSIRTGEKLFFGSGTQLSVL.

In its sample, this clone was seen a few times. The chain couples TRBV2 to TRBJ1-1; 9 positions agree with TRBD1. The CDR3 contains 14 residues. Germline CDR1 is SNHLY and CDR2 is FYNNEI. V was pared by 5 bases and J by 5 bases, with 6 bases of the junction left unmatched. CDR3 sequence: CASSRDREATEAFF. Written as DNA, the CDR3 is TGTGCCAGCAGTAGGGACAGGGAGGCTACTGAAGCTTTCTTT.